The 15 T cell receptor beta chains below all came from one sample that was sequenced in a study of blood T cells in healthy people across ages. Using a J-beta primer mix together with a sample-barcoded 5' primer, a second PCR was run for about 6 to 11 cycles. TCRdb itself ran the 5' RACE reads through MiXCR, one entry per CDR3 protein. The repertoire holds roughly 1.6 million distinct CDR3 sequences, with about 35% as singletons. Sequencing was performed on blood. These TCRs come from a woman between 25 and 40 years old in good health.

There are a few counts of this clonotype. The chain combines TRBV6-1 with TRBJ1-2; 8 positions agree with TRBD1. Germline CDR1 is MNHNS and CDR2 is SASEGT. Trimming at V came to 0 bases and at J to 2 bases, leaving 5 bases not matched to a gene. This CDR3 comprises 16 residues. CDR3 sequence: CASSEAARGLNYGYTF. CDR3 nucleotides: TGTGCCAGCAGTGAAGCGGCCAGGGGGCTAAACTATGGCTACACCTTC.

The chain uses TRBV2 and TRBJ2-3, with TRBD2 matching 8 bases. CDR3 size: 15 residues. Germline V gives CDR1 SNHLY, CDR2 FYNNEI. J gave up 0 bases and V 6 bases, and 5 bases lay outside the gene matches. CDR3 sequence: CASRGAGVSTDTQYF. The CDR3 coding sequence is TGTGCCAGCAGGGGAGCGGGAGTGAGCACAGATACGCAGTATTTT.

The rearrangement joins TRBV25-1 to TRBJ2-5, with D tentatively TRBD1 or TRBD2 (5 bases each). V was pared by 0 bases and J by 2 bases, with 10 bases between. Germline CDR1 reads MGHDK; CDR2 reads SYGVNS. The CDR3 sequence is 15 residues long. The CDR3: CASSEYTGPQETQYF. The CDR3 DNA follows: TGTGCCAGCAGTGAATACACGGGACCACAAGAGACCCAGTACTTC.

The chain employs TRBV20-1 and TRBJ2-7; the match to TRBD1 covers 7 bases. J lost 0 bases, V lost 4 bases, and 6 bases had no gene match. Germline CDR1 reads DFQATT; CDR2 reads SNEGSKA (reference sequence). This CDR3 spans 14 amino acids. The CDR3 region is CSANRDRRSYEQYF. CDR3 DNA sequence: TGCAGTGCTAACCGGGACAGACGCTCCTACGAGCAGTACTTC.

This clonotype was recorded a few times. V usage is TRBV10-3 and J usage is TRBJ2-7; TRBD1 aligns across 10 bases. Germline-derived CDR1 and CDR2 are ENHRY and SYGVKD. This CDR3 spans 15 amino acids. V was clipped by 4 bases and J by 5 bases; unmatched bases: 8. The CDR3, as DNA: TGTGCCATCAGTGGGATGGGACAGGGGATCGACGAGCAGTACTTC. Translation gives CAISGMGQGIDEQYF.

The chain combines TRBV11-2 with TRBJ2-5, with 11 bases matching TRBD2. This CDR3 is 16 amino acids long. Germline CDR1 and CDR2: SGHAT and FQNNGV. V was pared by 5 bases and J by 4 bases, with 9 bases of the junction left unmatched. The CDR3 sequence is CASSPILAGVGETQYF. In DNA, the CDR3 is TGTGCCAGCAGCCCCATACTAGCGGGGGTAGGAGAGACCCAGTACTTC.

This sequence joins TRBV3-1 and TRBJ2-3, with D perhaps assigned TRBD1 or TRBD2 (7 bases each). CDR3 length: 21 residues. The V and J ends lost 2 bases and 4 bases respectively, with 31 bases between them. Germline V gene lookup returns CDR1 LGHDT and CDR2 YNNKEL (reference sequence). The CDR3 sequence: CASSQTGGQFSAGEIPDTQYF. The CDR3 region has the DNA TGTGCCAGCAGCCAAACGGGGGGACAGTTTAGTGCAGGGGAGATCCCAGATACGCAGTATTTT.

The genes are TRBV6-2 or TRBV6-3 and TRBJ2-7; D gene ambiguous. The CDR3 contains 12 residues. The V and J ends lost 10 bases and 0 bases respectively, with 10 bases between them. The germline V gene encodes CDR1 MNHEY and CDR2 SVGEGT. The CDR3: CATTISSYEQYF. CDR3 bases: TGTGCCACTACTATTAGCTCCTACGAGCAGTACTTC.

A few counts support this clonotype. The V call is TRBV5-5, the J call TRBJ2-5; 7 bases map to TRBD2. The V gene's germline CDR1 is SGHKS and CDR2 YYEKEE (reference sequence). V lost 2 bases, J lost 2 bases, and 12 bases stayed unmatched. CDR3 length: 17 amino acids. This CDR3 reads CASSLYQILAAQETQYF. DNA for the CDR3: TGTGCCAGCAGCTTATACCAAATCCTAGCGGCACAAGAGACCCAGTACTTC.

This clonotype was seen more than once but under ten times. V gene TRBV10-3 combines with J gene TRBJ2-3; 14 nucleotides match TRBD2. The germline V gene encodes CDR1 ENHRY and CDR2 SYGVKD. V dropped 3 bases and J dropped 6; count of bases not matched to a gene: 8. CDR3 length equals 17 residues. The CDR3 sequence is CAISDPGTSGSSDTQYF. The CDR3 nucleotides read TGTGCCATCAGTGACCCCGGGACTAGCGGGAGTTCTGATACGCAGTATTTT.

The chain recombines TRBV6-5 with TRBJ2-2; TRBD2 matches at 10 bases. Germline CDR1 reads MNHEY; CDR2 reads SVGAGI. The CDR3 totals 16 residues. Unmatched junction bases numbered 7, after V lost 3 bases and J lost 6 bases. CDR3 protein: CASSYRSGRVAGELFF. CDR3 sequence (DNA): TGTGCCAGCAGTTATCGAAGCGGGAGGGTCGCCGGGGAGCTGTTTTTT.

The gene calls are TRBV5-5 and TRBJ2-7, with a weak D call TRBD1 (6 bases). Deletions cut 4 bases from V and 5 bases from J, with 13 bases between. This CDR3 has 13 residues. CDR1 and CDR2 (germline): SGHKS, YYEKEE (reference sequence). CDR3 residues: CASSITGPHEQYF. CDR3 coding DNA: TGTGCCAGCAGCATTACAGGGCCCCACGAGCAGTACTTC.

On this clonotype: At one boundary the junction diverges from the germline segment, which might be a read error. This chain connects TRBV28 to TRBJ1-5; a weak D match, TRBD1 (5 bases). Germline V gene lookup returns CDR1 MDHEN and CDR2 SYDVKM. This CDR3 is built from 19 residues. CDR3 amino acids: CASSLLAGSGSYSNQPRHF. The CDR3 coding sequence is TGTGCCAGCAGTTTATTGGCAGGGTCAGGGTCTTATAGCAATCAGCCCCGGCATTTT.

This clonotype occurred many times. The CDR3 protein is CASSFIGGRQYEQYF. CDR3 bases: TGTGCCAGCAGCTTTATAGGCGGGAGGCAATACGAGCAGTACTTC. The chain employs TRBV7-2 and TRBJ2-7, with 8 bases identical to TRBD2. CDR1 SGHTA and CDR2 FQGNSA come from the germline V gene. V lost 3 bases to trimming and J lost 4 bases; unmatched junction nucleotides: 8. The CDR3 extends over 15 amino acids.

The chain combines TRBV30 with TRBJ2-5; weak D call: TRBD2 (6 bases). CDR1 is GTSNPN and CDR2 is SVGIG in the germline V gene (reference sequence). Trimming took 1 base from V and 1 from J, leaving 13 bases between them. This CDR3 is 15 amino acids long. Here the CDR3 reads CAWSGRGSIQETQYF. CDR3 nucleotide sequence: TGTGCCTGGAGTGGGAGGGGCAGCATCCAAGAGACCCAGTACTTC. The full variable domain, in which reference TRBV30 and TRBJ2-5 provide the parts outside the CDR3, is SQTIHQWPATLVQPVGSPLSLECTVEGTSNPNLYWYRQAAGRGLQLLFYSVGIGQISSEVPQNLSASRPQDRQFILSSKKLLLSDSGFYLCAWSGRGSIQETQYFGPGTRLLVL.